One sample yielded the 11 T cell receptor beta chains listed below, sequenced in a study of cytomegalovirus exposure and HLA in healthy donors. In the PCR, 60 Vbeta and 13 Jbeta primers were used. Libraries were prepared by immunoSEQ multiplex PCR; TCRdb keeps only in-frame clonotypes and omits some of them. The sample records 90,000 to 150,000 clones, about three quarters being singletons. The material sequenced was PBMCs. The receptors were gathered from a woman aged 40 to 50 in good health and CMV-seropositive.

The CDR3 sequence is CTSSQDKSISGQGENSGNTIYF. DNA for the CDR3: TGCACCAGCAGCCAAGATAAGAGTATCTCAGGACAGGGGGAGAACTCTGGAAACACCATATATTTT. The chain recombines TRBV1 with TRBJ1-3; TRBD1 is the table's D call and was not checked against the DNA. TRBV1 is deemed a pseudogene. This CDR3 region has 22 residues.

This clone was recorded only once. The chain couples TRBV7-9 to TRBJ2-5; 10 bases are a match to TRBD2. Germline V gives CDR1 SEHNR, CDR2 FQNEAQ (reference sequence). J was trimmed by 5 bases and V by 3 bases; bases with no gene match: 12. The CDR3 spans 17 residues. The CDR3 sequence is CASSLISGGPIGETQYF. In nucleotides, the CDR3 is TGTGCCAGCAGCTTGATTAGCGGGGGGCCCATAGGGGAGACCCAGTACTTC. The complete variable domain, with remaining parts taken from reference TRBV7-9 and TRBJ2-5, reads DTGVSQNPRHKITKRGQNVTFRCDPISEHNRLYWYRQTLGQGPEFLTYFQNEAQLEKSRLLSDRFSAERPKGSFSTLEIQRTEQGDSAMYLCASSLISGGPIGETQYFGPGTRLLVL.

The chain uses TRBV2 and TRBJ2-1; 13 bases match TRBD2. The CDR3 extends over 17 amino acids. Trimming at V came to 6 bases and at J to 0 bases, leaving 5 bases not matched to a gene. The germline gives CDR1 SNHLY, CDR2 FYNNEI. CDR3 sequence reads: CASRGGTSGISYNEQFF. CDR3 DNA sequence: TGTGCCAGCAGGGGAGGGACTAGCGGGATCTCCTACAATGAGCAGTTCTTC.

This clone appeared once. Other DNA sequences from this sample encode an identical CDR3 as well. V and J are TRBV4-3 and TRBJ1-1, with TRBD1 matching over 7 bases. Germline V gene data show CDR1 as LGHNA and CDR2 as YSLEER. With V trimmed by 4 bases and J by 4 bases, 6 bases remained unmatched. This CDR3 has 14 residues. Here the CDR3 reads CASSRDRVATEAFF. In nucleotides, the CDR3 is TGCGCCAGCAGCCGAGACAGGGTTGCCACTGAAGCTTTCTTT.

Concerning this clone: The sample holds other DNA sequences that translate to the same CDR3. The V and J genes are TRBV18 and TRBJ2-7; TRBD1 matches at 7 bases. This CDR3 contains 14 residues. After removal of 4 bases from V and 4 bases from J, the junction contained 7 bases not matched to a gene. Germline V gives CDR1 KGHSH, CDR2 LQKENI. CDR3 sequence reads: CASSLTGTDYEQYF. CDR3 coding DNA: TGTGCCAGCTCACTGACCGGGACAGATTACGAGCAGTACTTC.

The chain employs TRBV18 and TRBJ1-1; D gene unclear. Per the germline V gene, CDR1 is KGHSH and CDR2 is LQKENI. The CDR3 contains 15 residues. The ends were cut back, 1 base at V and 1 base at J, with 10 bases in the middle. The CDR3 DNA follows: TGTGCCAGCTCACCACGCGGGGTCCAGAACACTGAAGCTTTCTTT. This codes for CASSPRGVQNTEAFF. The whole variable domain, remainder taken from reference TRBV18 and TRBJ1-1, is NAGVMQNPRHLVRRRGQEARLRCSPMKGHSHVYWYRQLPEEGLKFMVYLQKENIIDESGMPKERFSAEFPKEGPSILRIQQVVRGDSAAYFCASSPRGVQNTEAFFGQGTRLTVV.

V and J are TRBV5-1 and TRBJ2-3; D gene uncertain. The CDR3 consists of 14 residues. Germline-derived CDR1 and CDR2 are SGHRS and YFSETQ. The V gene lost 0 bases and the J gene lost 0 bases, with 5 bases spanning the gap. CDR3 residues: CASSLALSTDTQYF. Here the CDR3 DNA reads TGCGCCAGCAGCTTGGCCTTAAGCACAGATACGCAGTATTTT.

The chain uses TRBV4-3 and TRBJ2-5; weak D call: TRBD1 (6 bases). With the DNA end fitting TRBJ2-7 better, the J assignment may be wrong. The CDR3 is made up of 14 amino acids. Per germline, CDR1 LGHNA and CDR2 YSLEER. The CDR3 region is CASSHDRTSYEQYF. The CDR3 DNA sequence: TGCGCCAGCAGCCATGACAGGACATCCTACGAGCAGTACTTC.

The chain uses TRBV7-9 and TRBJ2-2; TRBD1 matches at 8 bases. V shed 5 bases and J 6 bases; nucleotides not matched to a gene: 17. Germline-derived CDR1 and CDR2 are SEHNR and FQNEAQ (reference sequence). The CDR3 is 18 amino acids. The CDR3 nucleotides read TGTGCCAGCAGCCCCCCTTCCGGGACAGGCGGAGGAGCCGGGGAGCTGTTTTTT. Residues: CASSPPSGTGGGAGELFF.

The J gene is TRBJ2-2, the V gene TRBV6-5; a possible D gene is TRBD1 (6 bases). V was trimmed by 2 bases and J by 7 bases, leaving 11 bases between them. The CDR3 contains 14 residues. The germline CDR1 and CDR2 sequences are MNHEY and SVGAGI. The CDR3, as DNA: TGTGCCAGCAGTTACACACAGGGTCTCGGGGAGCTGTTTTTT. Translation gives CASSYTQGLGELFF.

This clone was counted once. J is TRBJ1-2 and V is TRBV7-2; a weak D match, TRBD1 (6 bases). This CDR3 is 13 amino acids long. V shed 5 bases and J shed 8 bases, with 15 bases lying between them. Looked up from germline, CDR1 is SGHTA and CDR2 is FQGNSA. This chain's CDR3 is CASSPRGLWGYTF. CDR3 bases: TGTGCCAGCAGCCCGCGGGGGCTTTGGGGCTACACCTTC.